This TCR beta chain was profiled in a study of CD8 T cells in ankylosing spondylitis (dated by TCRdb to 2016 to 2017). Study-wide context: The study profiled T cell receptor beta repertoires in healthy donors and ankylosing spondylitis patients to find disease-linked TCR variants. In total, the full study cohort was made up of roughly 110 healthy donors and more than 20 ankylosing spondylitis patients. Peripheral blood was sampled, and synovial fluid was additionally collected from ankylosing spondylitis patients. Results the study describes overall, beyond this receptor: According to the report, matched synovial fluid samples from ankylosing spondylitis patients were significantly enriched for the disease-linked clones. Some of the motif variants had been reported before in the synovial fluid and blood of reactive arthritis patients, a finding that suggests common disease-initiation mechanisms. A TCR beta motif made up of seven or eight highly homologous amino acid variants appeared to be characteristic of blood from ankylosing spondylitis patients. In peripheral blood, the disease-linked clones were found at relatively low frequencies and had a CD8+ phenotype.

This clonotype has only one observation. The antigen this receptor binds is unknown. Germline and junction disagree at one end, which may indicate a read error. The sequencer was an Illumina HiSeq 2500. Quantitative 5'-RACE with molecular barcodes was used to prepare TCR beta libraries. Per the authors' processing: To identify disease-linked TCR variants, a new computational method was used, one built on a probabilistic model of VDJ rearrangement. TCRdb reanalyzed the raw reads on its own, using fastp at Q25 for trimming and MiXCR for clone calling, and kept in-frame beta chains. Entries are consolidated by CDR3 protein sequence, retaining the most common genes and DNA. The V and J calls come from TCRdb's annotation, not from the publication. The sample yields hundreds of thousands of distinct CDR3 sequences; 25% to 30% were counted once. 6.6% of the sample comes from the top ten. Source material: blood, either unsorted or a sorted T cell fraction (not recorded which). This TCR was sampled from a male donor with ankylosing spondylitis or in good health (not recorded which).

The sequenced DNA is TGTGCTAGCAGCTTAGTAATAGGCGGGGAAGCTTTCTTT. Its protein product is CASSLVIGGEAFF. The chain uses TRBV7-7 and TRBJ1-1; the D gene lacks a confident call. The CDR3, from cysteine to phenylalanine, totals 13 residues. The sequence is cut down to CDR3 DNA, 39 bases in frame from base 1. Via the germline V gene (reference sequence), CDR1 is SSHAT and CDR2 FNYEAQ.